This entry is about one TCR beta chain. Most PBMC samples had roughly 0.45 ug input DNA in six replicates. Assay used: immunoSEQ multiplex PCR; TCRdb lists only in-frame clones, some missing. This sample yields around 30,000 clones, of which about 86% are seen a single time; roughly 3.4% belongs to the top ten. This specimen belongs to a study of neoadjuvant anti-PD-1 for oral cavity cancer. The clonotype was recovered from a person aged 40-85 years with oral cavity squamous cell carcinoma. This specimen consisted of PBMCs, obtained before nivolumab (anti-PD-1) treatment.

CDR3 bases: TGTGCCACCAGCAGAGAGGCCACCGGAGCCTACGAGCAGTACTTC. This translates into CATSREATGAYEQYF. The chain uses TRBV15 and TRBJ2-7; no clear D. Germline values: CDR1 LNHNV, CDR2 YYDKDF (reference sequence). CDR3 size: 15 residues. V gave up 0 bases and J gave up 2 bases, with 11 bases separating them.